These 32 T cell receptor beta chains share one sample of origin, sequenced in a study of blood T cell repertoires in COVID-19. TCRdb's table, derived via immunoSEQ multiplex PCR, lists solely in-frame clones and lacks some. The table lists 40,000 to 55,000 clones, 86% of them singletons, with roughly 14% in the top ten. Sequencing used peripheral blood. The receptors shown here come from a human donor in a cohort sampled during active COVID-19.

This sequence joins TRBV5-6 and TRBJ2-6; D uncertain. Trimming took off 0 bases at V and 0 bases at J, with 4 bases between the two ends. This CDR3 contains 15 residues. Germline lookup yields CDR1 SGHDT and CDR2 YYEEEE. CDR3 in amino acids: CASSLDSSGANVLTF. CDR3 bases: TGTGCCAGCAGCTTGGACAGCTCTGGGGCCAACGTCCTGACTTTC.

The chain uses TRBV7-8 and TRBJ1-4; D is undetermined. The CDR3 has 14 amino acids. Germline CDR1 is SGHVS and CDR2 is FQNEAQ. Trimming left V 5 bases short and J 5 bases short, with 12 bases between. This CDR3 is CASSQTFLNEKLFF. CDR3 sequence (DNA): TGTGCCAGCAGCCAGACATTTCTCAATGAAAAACTGTTTTTT.

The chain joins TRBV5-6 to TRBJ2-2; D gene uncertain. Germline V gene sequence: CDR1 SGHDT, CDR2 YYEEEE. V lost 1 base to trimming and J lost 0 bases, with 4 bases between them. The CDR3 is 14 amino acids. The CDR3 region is CASSLPANTGELFF. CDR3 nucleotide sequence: TGTGCCAGCAGCTTGCCGGCGAACACCGGGGAGCTGTTTTTT. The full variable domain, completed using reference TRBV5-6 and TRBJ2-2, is DAGVTQSPTHLIKTRGQQVTLRCSPKSGHDTVSWYQQALGQGPQFIFQYYEEEERQRGNFPDRFSGHQFPNYSSELNVNALLLGDSALYLCASSLPANTGELFFGEGSRLTVL.

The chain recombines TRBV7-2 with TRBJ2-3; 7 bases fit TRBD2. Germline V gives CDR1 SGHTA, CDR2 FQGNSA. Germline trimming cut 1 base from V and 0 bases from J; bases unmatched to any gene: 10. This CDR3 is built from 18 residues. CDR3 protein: CASSLVLGLADSTDTQYF. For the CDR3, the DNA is TGTGCCAGCAGCTTAGTTTTAGGGCTAGCGGACAGCACAGATACGCAGTATTTT.

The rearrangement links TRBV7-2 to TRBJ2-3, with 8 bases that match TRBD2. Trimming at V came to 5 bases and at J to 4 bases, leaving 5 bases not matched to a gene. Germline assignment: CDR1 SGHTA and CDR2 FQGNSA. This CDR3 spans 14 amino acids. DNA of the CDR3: TGTGCCAGCAGCCCCGGGGGGGCATCAGATACGCAGTATTTT. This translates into CASSPGGASDTQYF. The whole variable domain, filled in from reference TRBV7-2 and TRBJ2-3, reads GAGVSQSPSNKVTEKGKDVELRCDPISGHTALYWYRQSLGQGLEFLIYFQGNSAPDKSGLPSDRFSAERTGGSVSTLTIQRTQQEDSAVYLCASSPGGASDTQYFGPGTRLTVL.

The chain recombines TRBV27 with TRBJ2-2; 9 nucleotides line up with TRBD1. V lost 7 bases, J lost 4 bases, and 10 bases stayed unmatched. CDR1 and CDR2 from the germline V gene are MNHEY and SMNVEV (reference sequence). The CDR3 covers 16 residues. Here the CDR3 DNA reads TGTGCCAGCAAAGACAGGGGGACAGGGTTCACCGGGGAGCTGTTTTTT. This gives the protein CASKDRGTGFTGELFF.

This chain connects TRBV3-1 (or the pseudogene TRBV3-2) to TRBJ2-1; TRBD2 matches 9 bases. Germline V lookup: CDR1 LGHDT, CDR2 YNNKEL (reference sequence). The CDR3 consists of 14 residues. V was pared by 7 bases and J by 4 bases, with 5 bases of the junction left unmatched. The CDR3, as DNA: TGTGCCAGCACCATGGCGGGGGGGTACAATGAGCAGTTCTTC. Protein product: CASTMAGGYNEQFF.

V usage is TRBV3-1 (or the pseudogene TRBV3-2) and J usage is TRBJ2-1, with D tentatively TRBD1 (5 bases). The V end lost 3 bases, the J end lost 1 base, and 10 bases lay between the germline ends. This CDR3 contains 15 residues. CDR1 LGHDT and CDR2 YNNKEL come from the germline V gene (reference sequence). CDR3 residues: CASSHLGQSYNEQFF. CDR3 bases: TGTGCCAGCAGCCACCTGGGGCAGTCCTACAATGAGCAGTTCTTC.

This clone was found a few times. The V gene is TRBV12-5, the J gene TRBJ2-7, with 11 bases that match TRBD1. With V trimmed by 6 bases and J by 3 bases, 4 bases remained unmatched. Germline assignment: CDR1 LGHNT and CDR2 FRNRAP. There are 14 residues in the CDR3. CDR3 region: CASGKGTGGYEQYF. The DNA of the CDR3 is TGTGCTAGTGGGAAAGGGACAGGGGGCTACGAGCAGTACTTC.

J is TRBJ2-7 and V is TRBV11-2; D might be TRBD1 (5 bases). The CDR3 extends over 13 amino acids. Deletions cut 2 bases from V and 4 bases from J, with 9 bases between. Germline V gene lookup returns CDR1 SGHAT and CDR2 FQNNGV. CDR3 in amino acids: CASSLQQGYEQYF. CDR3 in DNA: TGTGCCAGCAGCTTACAGCAGGGTTACGAGCAGTACTTC.

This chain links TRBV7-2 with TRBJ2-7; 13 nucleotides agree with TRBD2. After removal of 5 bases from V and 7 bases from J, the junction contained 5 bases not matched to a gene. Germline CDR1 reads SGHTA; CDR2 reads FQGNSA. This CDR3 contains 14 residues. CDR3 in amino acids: CASSPTSGRREQYF. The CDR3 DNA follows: TGTGCCAGCAGCCCGACTAGCGGGAGGAGGGAGCAGTACTTC.

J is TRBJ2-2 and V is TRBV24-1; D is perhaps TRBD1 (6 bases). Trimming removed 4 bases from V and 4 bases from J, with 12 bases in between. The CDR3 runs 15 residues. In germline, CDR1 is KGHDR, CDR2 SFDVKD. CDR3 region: CATSDQDRPTGELFF. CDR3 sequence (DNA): TGTGCCACCAGTGACCAGGACAGACCCACCGGGGAGCTGTTTTTT.

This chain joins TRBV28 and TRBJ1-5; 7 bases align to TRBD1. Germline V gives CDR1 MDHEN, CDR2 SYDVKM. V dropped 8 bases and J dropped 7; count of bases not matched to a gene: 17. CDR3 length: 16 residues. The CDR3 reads CASLGSDRRLNQPQHF. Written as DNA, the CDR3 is TGTGCCAGCCTTGGGTCGGACAGGCGGCTGAACCAGCCCCAGCATTTT.

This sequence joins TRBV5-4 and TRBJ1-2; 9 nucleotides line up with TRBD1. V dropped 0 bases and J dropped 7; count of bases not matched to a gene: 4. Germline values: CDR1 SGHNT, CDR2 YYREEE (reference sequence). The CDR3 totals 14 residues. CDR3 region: CASSLGDRVTGYTF. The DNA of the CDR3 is TGTGCCAGCAGCTTGGGGGACAGGGTCACTGGCTACACCTTC.

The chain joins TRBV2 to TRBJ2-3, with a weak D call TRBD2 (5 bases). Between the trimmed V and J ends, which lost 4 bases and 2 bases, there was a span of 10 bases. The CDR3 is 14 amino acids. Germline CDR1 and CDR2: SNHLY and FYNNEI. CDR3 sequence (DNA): TGTGCCAGCAGTGCAGACTATGACACAGATACGCAGTATTTT. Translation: CASSADYDTDTQYF.

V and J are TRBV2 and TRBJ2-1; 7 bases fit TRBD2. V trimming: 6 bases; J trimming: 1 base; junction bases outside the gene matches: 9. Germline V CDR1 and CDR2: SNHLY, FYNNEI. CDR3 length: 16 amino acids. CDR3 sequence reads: CASRDRLAGSYNEQFF. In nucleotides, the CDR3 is TGTGCCAGCAGGGATCGACTAGCTGGGTCCTACAATGAGCAGTTCTTC.

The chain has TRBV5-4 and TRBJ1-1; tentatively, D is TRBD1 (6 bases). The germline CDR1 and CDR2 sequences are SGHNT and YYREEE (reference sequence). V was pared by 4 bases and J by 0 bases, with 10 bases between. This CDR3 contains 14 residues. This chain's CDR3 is CASSLGTLNTEAFF. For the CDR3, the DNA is TGTGCCAGCAGCCTCGGGACATTGAACACTGAAGCTTTCTTT. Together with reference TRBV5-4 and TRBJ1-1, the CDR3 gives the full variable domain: ETGVTQSPTHLIKTRGQQVTLRCSSQSGHNTVSWYQQALGQGPQFIFQYYREEENGRGNFPPRFSGLQFPNYSSELNVNALELDDSALYLCASSLGTLNTEAFFGQGTRLTVV.

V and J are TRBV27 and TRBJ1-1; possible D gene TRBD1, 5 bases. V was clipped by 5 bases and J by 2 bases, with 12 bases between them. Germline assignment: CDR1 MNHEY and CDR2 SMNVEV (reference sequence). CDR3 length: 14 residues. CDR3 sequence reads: CASSPGGGNTEAFF. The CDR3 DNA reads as TGTGCCAGCAGTCCCGGGGGGGGAAACACTGAAGCTTTCTTT.

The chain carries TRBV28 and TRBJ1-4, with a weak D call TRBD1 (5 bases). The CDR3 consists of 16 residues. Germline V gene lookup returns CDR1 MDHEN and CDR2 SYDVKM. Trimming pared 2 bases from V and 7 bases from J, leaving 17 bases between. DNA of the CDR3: TGTGCCAGCAGTTTACTAAGTCAGGGAAAGGCTGAAAAACTGTTTTTT. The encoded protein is CASSLLSQGKAEKLFF. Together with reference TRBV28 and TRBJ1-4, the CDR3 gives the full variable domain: DVKVTQSSRYLVKRTGEKVFLECVQDMDHENMFWYRQDPGLGLRLIYFSYDVKMKEKGDIPEGYSVSREKKERFSLILESASTNQTSMYLCASSLLSQGKAEKLFFGSGTQLSVL.

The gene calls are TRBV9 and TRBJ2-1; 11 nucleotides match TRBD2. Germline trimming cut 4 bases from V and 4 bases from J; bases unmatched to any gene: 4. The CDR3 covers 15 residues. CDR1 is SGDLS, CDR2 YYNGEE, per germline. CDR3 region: CASSSGLAGYNEQFF. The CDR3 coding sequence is TGTGCCAGCAGCTCAGGACTAGCGGGTTACAATGAGCAGTTCTTC.

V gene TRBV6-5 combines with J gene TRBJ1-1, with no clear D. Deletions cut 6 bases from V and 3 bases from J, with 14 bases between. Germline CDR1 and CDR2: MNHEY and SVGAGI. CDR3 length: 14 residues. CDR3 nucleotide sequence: TGTGCCAGCAGCCAGATGCGGGGAGACACTGAAGCTTTCTTT. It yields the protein CASSQMRGDTEAFF.

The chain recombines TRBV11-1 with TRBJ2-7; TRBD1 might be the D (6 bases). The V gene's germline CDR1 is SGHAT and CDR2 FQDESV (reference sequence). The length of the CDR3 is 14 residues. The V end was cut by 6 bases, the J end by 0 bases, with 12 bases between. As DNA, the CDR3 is TGTGCCAGCAGTATTACAGGGACCTCCTACGAGCAGTACTTC. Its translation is CASSITGTSYEQYF.

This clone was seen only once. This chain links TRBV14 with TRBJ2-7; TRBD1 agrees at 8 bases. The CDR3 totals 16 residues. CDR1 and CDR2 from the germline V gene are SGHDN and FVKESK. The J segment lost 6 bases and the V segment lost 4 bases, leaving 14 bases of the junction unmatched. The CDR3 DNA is TGTGCCAGCAGCCTACTTTCCGGGACAGGAGGTAGCGAGCAGTACTTC. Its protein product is CASSLLSGTGGSEQYF.

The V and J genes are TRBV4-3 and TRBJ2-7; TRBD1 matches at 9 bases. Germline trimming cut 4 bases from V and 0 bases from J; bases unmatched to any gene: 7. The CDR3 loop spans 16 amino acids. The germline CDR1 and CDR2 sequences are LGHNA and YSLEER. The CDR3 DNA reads TGCGCCAGCAGCCGCTGGGGGACAGGGATCTCCTACGAGCAGTACTTC. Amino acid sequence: CASSRWGTGISYEQYF.

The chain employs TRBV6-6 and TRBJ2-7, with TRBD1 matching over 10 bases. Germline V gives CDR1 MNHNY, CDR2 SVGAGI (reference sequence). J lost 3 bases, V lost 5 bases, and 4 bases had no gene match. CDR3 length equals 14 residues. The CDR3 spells CASSETGGIYEQYF. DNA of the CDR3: TGTGCCAGCAGTGAGACAGGGGGCATCTACGAGCAGTACTTC.

CDR3: CSVEGGGAGEGYTF. The CDR3 nucleotides read TGCAGCGTTGAAGGAGGGGGGGCAGGGGAAGGCTACACCTTC. The chain uses TRBV29-1 and TRBJ1-2, with D possibly matching TRBD1 (6 bases). Germline V gene lookup returns CDR1 SQVTM and CDR2 ANQGSEA. V lost 1 base to trimming and J lost 8 bases, with 17 bases between them. CDR3 size: 14 residues. Based on the CDR3 plus reference TRBV29-1 and TRBJ1-2, the full variable domain is SAVISQKPSRDICQRGTSLTIQCQVDSQVTMMFWYRQQPGQSLTLIATANQGSEATYESGFVIDKFPISRPNLTFSTLTVSNMSPEDSSIYLCSVEGGGAGEGYTFGSGTRLTVV.

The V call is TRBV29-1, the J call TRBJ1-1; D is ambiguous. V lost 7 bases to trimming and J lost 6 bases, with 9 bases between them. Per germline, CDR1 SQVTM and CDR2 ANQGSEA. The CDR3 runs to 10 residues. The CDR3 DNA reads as TGCAGCGGTCATAGCGCTGAAGCTTTCTTT. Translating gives CSGHSAEAFF.

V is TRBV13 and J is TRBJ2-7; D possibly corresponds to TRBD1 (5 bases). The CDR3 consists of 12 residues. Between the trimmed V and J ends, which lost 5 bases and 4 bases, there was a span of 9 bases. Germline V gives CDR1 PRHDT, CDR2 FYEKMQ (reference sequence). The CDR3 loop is CASSTQGYEQYF. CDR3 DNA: TGTGCCAGCAGCACTCAGGGATACGAGCAGTACTTC.

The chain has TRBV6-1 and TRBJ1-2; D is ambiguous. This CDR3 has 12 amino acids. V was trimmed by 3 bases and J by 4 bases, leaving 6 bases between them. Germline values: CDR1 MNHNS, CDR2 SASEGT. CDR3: CASSELIYGYTF. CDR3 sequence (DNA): TGTGCCAGCAGTGAGTTAATCTATGGCTACACCTTC.

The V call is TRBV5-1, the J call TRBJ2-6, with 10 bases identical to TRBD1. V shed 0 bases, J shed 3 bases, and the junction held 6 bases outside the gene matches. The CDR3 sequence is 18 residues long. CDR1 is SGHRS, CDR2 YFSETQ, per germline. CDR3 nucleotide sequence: TGCGCCAGCAGCTTGGGATGGGACAGGGGTAGTGGGGCCAACGTCCTGACTTTC. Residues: CASSLGWDRGSGANVLTF.

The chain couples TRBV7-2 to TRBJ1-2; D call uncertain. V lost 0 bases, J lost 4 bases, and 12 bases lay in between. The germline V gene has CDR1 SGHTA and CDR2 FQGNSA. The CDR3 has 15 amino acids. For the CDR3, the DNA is TGTGCCAGCAGCTTAGCGCGGGCATATAGCTATGGCTACACCTTC. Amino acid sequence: CASSLARAYSYGYTF.

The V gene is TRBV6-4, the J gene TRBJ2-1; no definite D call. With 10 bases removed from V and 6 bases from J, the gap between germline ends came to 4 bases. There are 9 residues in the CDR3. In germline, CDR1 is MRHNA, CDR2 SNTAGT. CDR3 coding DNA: TGTGCCATTAGCAATGAGCAGTTCTTC. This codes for CAISNEQFF.